The present T cell receptor beta chain was sequenced within a study of T cells after yellow fever vaccination. Looking at the study overall: It was SMART-Seq v4 Ultra Low Input that prepared the fractions with low cell numbers.

General study results and limits: FACS-sorted repertoires could harbor abundant contaminating bulk-population clonotypes. Post-booster samples contained most primary-vaccination clones (roughly 96% CD4, 70% to 90% CD8). It was a weaker secondary response, yet one that peaked faster, at day 5 versus 15.

In regard to this clonotype: Its antigen is unidentified.

MiXCR, run by TCRdb on the 5' RACE reads, gives a single entry per CDR3 protein. This sample has hundreds of thousands of distinct CDR3 sequences; 13% occur once, and the top ten carry roughly 13%. The sample consisted of PBMCs, taken on the day of the yellow fever booster vaccination. This TCR came from a man aged 25-40 years who received the YFV17D yellow fever vaccine.

This CDR3 is CASSSLLATLGGEQYF. In DNA form, the CDR3 reads TGTGCCAGCAGTTCCCTACTAGCGACTTTAGGAGGCGAGCAGTACTTC. This chain joins TRBV6-2 or TRBV6-3 and TRBJ2-7; 7 bases are a match to TRBD2. Germline CDR1 MNHEY, CDR2 SVGEGT. The V segment lost 4 bases and the J segment 6 bases; nucleotides outside the gene matches: 15. The CDR3 loop spans 16 amino acids.